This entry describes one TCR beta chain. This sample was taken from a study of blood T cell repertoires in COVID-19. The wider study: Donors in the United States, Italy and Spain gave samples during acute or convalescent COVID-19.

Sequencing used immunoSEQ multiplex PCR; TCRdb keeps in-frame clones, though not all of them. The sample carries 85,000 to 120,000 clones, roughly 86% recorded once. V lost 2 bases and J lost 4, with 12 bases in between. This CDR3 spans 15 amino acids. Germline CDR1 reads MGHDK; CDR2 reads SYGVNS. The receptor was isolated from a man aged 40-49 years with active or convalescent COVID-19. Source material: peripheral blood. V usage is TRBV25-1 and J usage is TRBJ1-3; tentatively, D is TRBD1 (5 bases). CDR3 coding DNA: TGTGCCAGCAGTGAACTCTGGGGGGTGGGAAACACCATATATTTT. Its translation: CASSELWGVGNTIYF.